The 30 T cell receptor beta chains below were found in one sample sequenced in a study of blood T cell repertoires in COVID-19. The data were produced by immunoSEQ multiplex PCR, yet TCRdb's version contains in-frame clones alone and is incomplete. The data show fewer than 300,000 clones, over 75% seen once. Sequences were obtained from peripheral blood. Receptors originate from a human donor in a cohort sampled during active COVID-19.

The chain joins TRBV28 to TRBJ2-1; 8 bases map to TRBD1. CDR1 is MDHEN, CDR2 SYDVKM, per germline. CDR3 length equals 14 residues. Trimming removed 5 bases from V and 4 bases from J; junction bases left unmatched: 4. CDR3 loop: CASSPGQVYNEQFF. For the CDR3, the DNA is TGTGCCAGCAGTCCGGGACAGGTATACAATGAGCAGTTCTTC.

The rearrangement uses TRBV6-5 and TRBJ2-7; the D is unclear. The CDR3 runs to 14 residues. V lost 4 bases, J lost 3 bases, and 13 bases lay in between. CDR1 is MNHEY, CDR2 SVGAGI, per germline. CDR3 loop: CASSSKVGDYEQYF. The CDR3 DNA follows: TGTGCCAGCAGTTCGAAGGTAGGAGACTACGAGCAGTACTTC.

V and J are TRBV19 and TRBJ1-1, with TRBD1 matching 7 bases. The V gene's germline CDR1 is LNHDA and CDR2 SQIVND (reference sequence). V trimming: 5 bases; J trimming: 0 bases; junction bases outside the gene matches: 6. The CDR3 extends over 15 amino acids. CDR3 region: CASSVQGSMNTEAFF. The CDR3, as DNA: TGTGCCAGTAGTGTACAGGGGTCTATGAACACTGAAGCTTTCTTT.

This chain joins TRBV7-2 and TRBJ2-5; tentatively, D is TRBD2 (5 bases). The CDR3 consists of 16 residues. From germline, CDR1 is SGHTA and CDR2 FQGNSA. V was pared by 0 bases and J by 3 bases, with 14 bases between. Here the CDR3 reads CASSLAAHGEKETQYF. In nucleotides, the CDR3 is TGTGCCAGCAGCTTAGCCGCCCACGGGGAGAAAGAGACCCAGTACTTC. Based on the CDR3 plus reference TRBV7-2 and TRBJ2-5, the full variable domain is GAGVSQSPSNKVTEKGKDVELRCDPISGHTALYWYRQSLGQGLEFLIYFQGNSAPDKSGLPSDRFSAERTGGSVSTLTIQRTQQEDSAVYLCASSLAAHGEKETQYFGPGTRLLVL.

The chain carries TRBV2 and TRBJ2-1, with 8 bases matching TRBD2. The V gene's germline CDR1 is SNHLY and CDR2 FYNNEI. The ends lost 2 bases at V and 8 bases at J; junction bases unmatched: 8. The CDR3 is made up of 15 amino acids. CDR3 sequence: CASSEMGLVNDEQFF. The DNA for the CDR3 is TGTGCCAGCAGTGAAATGGGACTAGTAAATGATGAGCAGTTCTTC.

J is TRBJ2-7 and V is TRBV9; D may be TRBD2 (6 bases). The CDR3 has 15 amino acids. Germline CDR1 SGDLS, CDR2 YYNGEE. The V end was cut by 0 bases, the J end by 5 bases, with 15 bases between. CDR3 sequence: CASSVAGDSFDEQYF. In DNA form, the CDR3 reads TGTGCCAGCAGCGTAGCGGGGGACTCCTTTGACGAGCAGTACTTC.

The rearrangement links TRBV24-1 to TRBJ2-2, with 7 positions matching TRBD2. The CDR3 runs to 16 residues. Germline CDR1 reads KGHDR; CDR2 reads SFDVKD. The V segment lost 5 bases and the J segment 2 bases; nucleotides outside the gene matches: 7. The CDR3 protein is CATSGGSGINTGELFF. The CDR3 DNA is TGTGCCACCAGTGGAGGGAGCGGGATTAACACCGGGGAGCTGTTTTTT.

This chain connects TRBV5-1 to TRBJ2-1; 9 bases line up with TRBD2. Per the germline V gene, CDR1 is SGHRS and CDR2 is YFSETQ. The CDR3 is 16 amino acids. The J segment lost 9 bases and the V segment lost 4 bases, leaving 14 bases of the junction unmatched. In DNA form, the CDR3 reads TGCGCCAGCAGCCCCTTAGCGGGAGAAGTTAAGGGTGAGCAGTTCTTC. Its protein is CASSPLAGEVKGEQFF.

The chain recombines TRBV28 with TRBJ2-1; TRBD2 aligns across 11 bases. The germline V gene encodes CDR1 MDHEN and CDR2 SYDVKM. This CDR3 spans 14 amino acids. Unmatched junction bases numbered 2, after V lost 6 bases and J lost 4 bases. DNA for the CDR3: TGTGCCAGCAGAACTAGCGGGAGTTACAATGAGCAGTTCTTC. This codes for CASRTSGSYNEQFF.

The CDR3 DNA reads TGTGCCAGCGGGGACACAAATTCACCCCTCCACTTT. This sequence encodes CASGDTNSPLHF. The V gene is TRBV2, the J gene TRBJ1-6, with a weak D call TRBD1 (6 bases). Germline loops: CDR1 SNHLY, CDR2 FYNNEI. There are 12 residues in the CDR3. V lost 8 bases and J 7 bases, leaving 9 bases between the germline ends.

The rearrangement joins TRBV5-1 to TRBJ2-3; D is unresolved. The V and J ends lost 0 bases and 5 bases respectively, with 13 bases between them. This CDR3 is built from 15 residues. Germline CDR1 and CDR2: SGHRS and YFSETQ. In DNA, the CDR3 is TGCGCCAGCAGCTTGGGAGCGCGCTCTTTAGATACGCAGTATTTT. It codes for CASSLGARSLDTQYF.

This chain joins TRBV6-5 and TRBJ1-2; D unclear. Germline V CDR1 and CDR2: MNHEY, SVGAGI. The CDR3 extends over 15 amino acids. The V end lost 2 bases, the J end lost 8 bases, and 18 bases lay between the germline ends. The CDR3: CASSYHSREGGGYTF. The CDR3, as DNA: TGTGCCAGCAGTTACCATAGTCGGGAGGGCGGCGGCTACACCTTC.

This clone was observed once. V is TRBV4-1 and J is TRBJ2-3; D is unresolved. Germline V lookup: CDR1 MGHRA, CDR2 YSYEKL. The CDR3 sequence is 14 residues long. V lost 2 bases to trimming and J lost 0 bases, with 6 bases between them. The CDR3 sequence is CASSQLTSTDTQYF. The CDR3, as DNA: TGCGCCAGCAGCCAACTTACTAGCACAGATACGCAGTATTTT.

This chain connects TRBV12-3 or TRBV12-4 to TRBJ1-1; a weak D match, TRBD1 (6 bases). Deletions cut 7 bases from V and 0 bases from J, with 9 bases between. The CDR3 covers 13 residues. The CDR3 here is CASMKGVNTEAFF. The CDR3 DNA is TGTGCCAGCATGAAGGGGGTGAACACTGAAGCTTTCTTT.

The chain employs TRBV9 and TRBJ1-4, with 7 bases identical to TRBD1. The CDR3 runs to 16 residues. The germline CDR1 and CDR2 sequences are SGDLS and YYNGEE. J was trimmed by 4 bases and V by 0 bases; bases with no gene match: 6. This CDR3 reads CASSVGGQTLNEKLFF. The CDR3 DNA sequence: TGTGCCAGCAGCGTAGGGGGACAGACCCTTAATGAAAAACTGTTTTTT.

The chain uses TRBV7-2 and TRBJ2-3; D is ambiguous. Between the trimmed V and J ends, which lost 5 bases and 2 bases, there was a span of 11 bases. There are 14 residues in the CDR3. Germline V CDR1 and CDR2: SGHTA, FQGNSA. This CDR3 is CASSPRPDTDTQYF. The CDR3 DNA sequence: TGTGCCAGCAGCCCTAGACCCGACACAGATACGCAGTATTTT.

The rearrangement uses TRBV10-1 and TRBJ1-6; maybe TRBD1 (6 bases). The V gene's germline CDR1 is WNHNN and CDR2 SYGVQD (reference sequence). This CDR3 region has 15 residues. The V end lost 10 bases, the J end lost 7 bases, and 20 bases lay between the germline ends. As DNA, the CDR3 is TGCGCCACCACGTCTCCCGAAACAGGGAATTCACCCCTCCACTTT. Protein product: CATTSPETGNSPLHF.

This sequence joins TRBV19 and TRBJ2-2; possible D gene TRBD2, 6 bases. Trimming removed 6 bases from V and 6 bases from J, with 8 bases in between. The CDR3 spans 12 residues. Germline loops: CDR1 LNHDA, CDR2 SQIVND (reference sequence). CDR3 DNA: TGTGCCAGTAGGGGAGGTCCCGGGGAGCTGTTTTTT. Its protein product is CASRGGPGELFF.

The chain links TRBV19 to TRBJ2-2; 7 bases map to TRBD2. CDR1 is LNHDA, CDR2 SQIVND, per germline (reference sequence). The CDR3 contains 15 residues. V was clipped by 4 bases and J by 2 bases; unmatched bases: 4. In DNA, the CDR3 is TGTGCCAGTAGTAGTGGGGGGGTAAACACCGGGGAGCTGTTTTTT. Translated, it gives CASSSGGVNTGELFF. Based on the CDR3 plus reference TRBV19 and TRBJ2-2, the full variable domain is DGGITQSPKYLFRKEGQNVTLSCEQNLNHDAMYWYRQDPGQGLRLIYYSQIVNDFQKGDIAEGYSVSREKKESFPLTVTSAQKNPTAFYLCASSSGGVNTGELFFGEGSRLTVL.

The chain employs TRBV11-2 and TRBJ2-1; 12 positions agree with TRBD2. With 1 base clipped from V and 8 bases from J, the junction kept 9 bases outside the gene matches. The CDR3 runs to 17 residues. Germline CDR1 is SGHAT and CDR2 is FQNNGV. The CDR3 bases are TGTGCCAGCAGCTTAGTAACTCTAGCGGGAGGGCCGCATGAGCAGTTCTTC. Amino acid sequence: CASSLVTLAGGPHEQFF.

The chain recombines TRBV7-3 with TRBJ2-1; 7 positions match TRBD2. The germline V gene has CDR1 SGHTA and CDR2 FQGTGA. This CDR3 is built from 15 residues. J was trimmed by 4 bases and V by 6 bases; bases with no gene match: 9. This CDR3 is CASSYSAGSYNEQFF. The CDR3, as DNA: TGTGCCAGCAGTTACTCAGCGGGATCTTACAATGAGCAGTTCTTC.

J is TRBJ2-1 and V is TRBV11-2, with 8 bases matching TRBD2. Germline CDR1 and CDR2: SGHAT and FQNNGV. The V and J ends lost 2 bases and 8 bases, in that order; junction bases with no gene match: 8. The CDR3 is 15 amino acids. The CDR3 coding sequence is TGTGCCAGCAGCTTAAATCCAGCGGGAGTCTATGAGCAGTTCTTC. As protein: CASSLNPAGVYEQFF.

This rearrangement joins TRBV4-2 to TRBJ2-1, with TRBD2 as a possible D gene (5 bases). Germline CDR1 LGHNA, CDR2 YNFKEQ. The CDR3 totals 16 residues. V was clipped by 0 bases and J by 3 bases, with 12 bases between them. The CDR3 DNA follows: TGTGCCAGCAGCCAAGATGGGCGGGCGGTCTACAATGAGCAGTTCTTC. This codes for CASSQDGRAVYNEQFF.

The chain recombines TRBV2 with TRBJ2-1; TRBD1 aligns across 9 bases. CDR3 length: 19 residues. Losses at the gene ends were 5 bases for V and 0 bases for J; bases not matched to a gene: 14. Germline V gene lookup returns CDR1 SNHLY and CDR2 FYNNEI. CDR3 sequence: CASSTTGQGTIGSYNEQFF. The CDR3 DNA follows: TGTGCCAGCAGTACTACGGGACAGGGCACCATAGGCTCCTACAATGAGCAGTTCTTC.

CDR3 nucleotides: TGTGCCAGCAGTTACGGGCAGGGGGGCTACGAGCAGTACTTC. The encoded protein is CASSYGQGGYEQYF. This chain links TRBV6-5 with TRBJ2-7; possible D gene TRBD1, 7 bases. With 2 bases removed from V and 3 bases from J, the gap between germline ends came to 11 bases. Germline assignment: CDR1 MNHEY and CDR2 SVGAGI. This CDR3 is 14 amino acids long.

The chain employs TRBV28 and TRBJ2-2, with 7 bases identical to TRBD1. Germline CDR1 MDHEN, CDR2 SYDVKM. Germline trimming cut 5 bases from V and 5 bases from J; bases unmatched to any gene: 20. This CDR3 is built from 19 residues. The CDR3 loop is CASSLPLDRRTKKTGELFF. CDR3 sequence (DNA): TGTGCCAGCAGTCTTCCCTTGGACAGGCGCACCAAAAAAACCGGGGAGCTGTTTTTT.

The J gene is TRBJ1-5, the V gene TRBV9, with a possible D match to TRBD1 (5 bases). The CDR3 sequence is 14 residues long. V was pared by 6 bases and J by 4 bases, with 14 bases between. The germline V gene has CDR1 SGDLS and CDR2 YYNGEE. The CDR3 loop reads CASKRGRRNQPQHF. The CDR3 bases are TGTGCCAGCAAGCGGGGACGGCGAAATCAGCCCCAGCATTTT.

This clone was counted a single time. This sequence joins TRBV3-1 (or the pseudogene TRBV3-2) and TRBJ2-5, with unresolved D. The ends were cut back, 4 bases at V and 5 bases at J, with 20 bases in the middle. From germline, CDR1 is LGHDT and CDR2 YNNKEL (reference sequence). This CDR3 region has 16 residues. The CDR3 loop reads CASSRKGVSKRETQYF. Written as DNA, the CDR3 is TGTGCCAGCAGCCGCAAAGGAGTCTCAAAAAGGGAGACCCAGTACTTC.

The V gene is TRBV9, the J gene TRBJ1-2, with 7 bases identical to TRBD1. The CDR3 extends over 14 amino acids. V was pared by 4 bases and J by 5 bases, with 8 bases of the junction left unmatched. Germline CDR1 is SGDLS and CDR2 is YYNGEE. Here the CDR3 DNA reads TGTGCCAGCAGCTCTCGCGGGACAGCTTATGGCTACACCTTC. Translated, it gives CASSSRGTAYGYTF. Using reference TRBV9 and TRBJ1-2 for the parts outside the CDR3, the full variable domain is DSGVTQTPKHLITATGQRVTLRCSPRSGDLSVYWYQQSLDQGLQFLIQYYNGEERAKGNILERFSAQQFPDLHSELNLSSLELGDSALYFCASSSRGTAYGYTFGSGTRLTVV.

The chain employs TRBV7-2 and TRBJ1-5; possibly TRBD1 for D (6 bases). This CDR3 comprises 15 residues. Trimming took 3 bases from V and 4 from J, leaving 13 bases between them. Germline V CDR1 and CDR2: SGHTA, FQGNSA. CDR3 nucleotide sequence: TGTGCCAGCAGCTTCCGGTCAGGGGTAAATCAGCCCCAGCATTTT. This gives the protein CASSFRSGVNQPQHF.